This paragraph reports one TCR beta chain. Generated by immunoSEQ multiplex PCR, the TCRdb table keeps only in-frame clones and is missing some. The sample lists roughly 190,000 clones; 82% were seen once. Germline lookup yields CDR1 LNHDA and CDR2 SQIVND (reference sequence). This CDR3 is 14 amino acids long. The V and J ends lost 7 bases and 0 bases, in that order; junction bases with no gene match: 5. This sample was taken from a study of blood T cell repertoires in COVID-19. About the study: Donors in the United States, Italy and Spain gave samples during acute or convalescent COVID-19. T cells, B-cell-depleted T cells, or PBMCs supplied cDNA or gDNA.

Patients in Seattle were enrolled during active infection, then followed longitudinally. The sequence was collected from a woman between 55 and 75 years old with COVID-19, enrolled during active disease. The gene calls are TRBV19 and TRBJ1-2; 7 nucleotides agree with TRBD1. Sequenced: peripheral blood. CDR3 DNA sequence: TGTGCCAGTAACTCAGGGGGGACTAACTATGGCTACACCTTC. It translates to CASNSGGTNYGYTF.